A single sample gave rise to the 11 T cell receptor beta chains below, sequenced in a study of blood T cell repertoires in COVID-19. Using immunoSEQ multiplex PCR, the repertoire was profiled, and TCRdb retains in-frame clones only, with some absent. The sample includes about 220,000 clones, 80% of them seen just once. Sequencing used peripheral blood. The receptors were sampled from a human donor in a cohort sampled during active COVID-19.

This chain links TRBV7-2 with TRBJ2-7; 15 bases match TRBD2. J lost 5 bases, V lost 4 bases, and 6 bases had no gene match. CDR3 length: 16 residues. CDR1 is SGHTA, CDR2 FQGNSA, per germline. Here the CDR3 reads CASSSGLAGGQDEQYF. The DNA of the CDR3 is TGTGCCAGCAGCTCTGGACTAGCGGGAGGGCAGGACGAGCAGTACTTC.

The gene calls are TRBV5-1 and TRBJ1-3, with 7 bases aligning to TRBD1. The V and J ends lost 0 bases and 0 bases, in that order; junction bases with no gene match: 6. The germline gives CDR1 SGHRS, CDR2 YFSETQ. This CDR3 spans 17 amino acids. The CDR3 reads CASSLGTDRASGNTIYF. The CDR3 DNA follows: TGCGCCAGCAGCTTGGGTACTGACAGGGCCTCTGGAAACACCATATATTTT.

This chain uses TRBV6-2 or TRBV6-3 with TRBJ1-2, with D possibly TRBD1 on 5 matching bases. Germline-derived CDR1 and CDR2 are MNHEY and SVGEGT. With 6 bases removed from V and 7 bases from J, the gap between germline ends came to 12 bases. This CDR3 spans 12 amino acids. The CDR3 reads CASSPDRFGYTF. The CDR3 DNA sequence: TGTGCCAGCAGCCCAGACAGATTTGGCTACACCTTC.

The V call is TRBV6-2 or TRBV6-3, the J call TRBJ1-2, with TRBD1 identical over 9 bases. The CDR3 runs 16 residues. After removal of 0 bases from V and 4 bases from J, the junction contained 6 bases not matched to a gene. The germline V gene encodes CDR1 MNHEY and CDR2 SVGEGT. The CDR3: CASSYSDRGRSYGYTF. Written as DNA, the CDR3 is TGTGCCAGCAGTTACTCGGACAGGGGACGGTCCTATGGCTACACCTTC.

The table lists this clone with many counts. V gene TRBV10-1 combines with J gene TRBJ1-1; D might be TRBD1 (5 bases). The length of the CDR3 is 13 residues. V was shortened by 6 bases and J by 1 base, with 9 bases between the two germline ends. Germline loops: CDR1 WNHNN, CDR2 SYGVQD (reference sequence). Here the CDR3 reads CASSHDRNTEAFF. CDR3 sequence (DNA): TGCGCCAGCAGCCACGACAGGAACACTGAAGCTTTCTTT.

The V gene is TRBV18, the J gene TRBJ2-7, with 7 bases matching TRBD1. Germline V gene lookup returns CDR1 KGHSH and CDR2 LQKENI. The CDR3 runs to 14 residues. V shed 5 bases, J shed 1 base, and the junction held 5 bases outside the gene matches. CDR3 sequence: CASSATGSSYEQYF. The CDR3 region has the DNA TGTGCCAGCTCAGCGACAGGGTCATCCTACGAGCAGTACTTC.

The chain combines TRBV11-3 with TRBJ2-1; D is undetermined. Trimming took 2 bases from V and 0 from J, leaving 11 bases between them. CDR1 is SGHNT and CDR2 is YENEEA in the germline V gene. The CDR3 contains 16 residues. The CDR3 is CASSLTPPDSYNEQFF. The CDR3 nucleotides read TGTGCCAGCAGCTTAACCCCCCCAGACTCCTACAATGAGCAGTTCTTC.

This rearrangement joins TRBV6-5 to TRBJ1-2, with 9 bases matching TRBD1. The junction had 2 bases not matched to a gene; V was cut back by 2 bases and J by 4 bases. Germline CDR1 reads MNHEY; CDR2 reads SVGAGI. The CDR3 extends over 14 amino acids. As DNA, the CDR3 is TGTGCCAGCAGTTACCAGACAGGGGGCTATGGCTACACCTTC. Translation: CASSYQTGGYGYTF.

The V and J genes are TRBV7-9 and TRBJ2-7, with 8 bases aligning to TRBD2. The CDR3 runs 16 residues. After removal of 1 base from V and 5 bases from J, the junction contained 10 bases not matched to a gene. CDR1 and CDR2 from the germline V gene are SEHNR and FQNEAQ (reference sequence). The CDR3 DNA reads TGTGCCAGCAGCTTAGGGAGCAGCGGGAGTAAAGACGAGCAGTACTTC. It is translated as CASSLGSSGSKDEQYF.

The gene calls are TRBV19 and TRBJ1-5; 9 bases map to TRBD1. V lost 8 bases, J lost 4 bases, and 12 bases stayed unmatched. Germline V lookup: CDR1 LNHDA, CDR2 SQIVND (reference sequence). The CDR3 loop spans 16 amino acids. This CDR3 reads CASSPSGTGTNQPQHF. In DNA, the CDR3 is TGTGCCAGTTCCCCCTCCGGGACAGGGACTAATCAGCCCCAGCATTTT.

For the CDR3, the DNA is TGTGCCAGCAGGGAGCGGGAATCCTACAATGAGCAGTTCTTC. Translating gives CASRERESYNEQFF. The rearrangement links TRBV6-6 to TRBJ2-1; TRBD2 matches at 7 bases. This CDR3 spans 14 amino acids. Unmatched junction bases numbered 3, after V lost 6 bases and J lost 1 base. Germline CDR1 and CDR2: MNHNY and SVGAGI (reference sequence).